This TCR beta chain was found in a study of radiation and T cells in renal cell carcinoma. Profiling relied on immunoSEQ multiplex PCR, and the TCRdb table lists in-frame clones only, not all of them. There are nearly 50,000 clones in the sample; about 80% occur only once, and roughly a third lies in the top ten. Time point reported: baseline pretreatment blood. Sample treatment: 15 Gy SBRT to primary tumor, nephrectomy 4 weeks later. The CDR3 runs to 16 residues. The germline V gene has CDR1 MNHNY and CDR2 SVGAGI (reference sequence). V was trimmed by 6 bases and J by 3 bases, leaving 21 bases between them.

V gene TRBV6-6 combines with J gene TRBJ2-7; D possibly corresponds to TRBD1 (8 bases). The specimen comprised blood, sampled from a patient whose treatment included radiotherapy and nephrectomy. The TCR comes from a woman in her sixties or seventies with renal cell carcinoma. CDR3 sequence reads: CASSPGGAGGIYEQYF. The CDR3 DNA follows: TGTGCCAGCAGCCCTGGGGGGGCAGGGGGCATCTACGAGCAGTACTTC.